These 21 T cell receptor beta chains share one sample of origin, sequenced in a study of CD8 T cells in ankylosing spondylitis. Findings and caveats of the study: Seven or eight highly homologous variants made up a TCR beta motif, and this motif appeared characteristic of ankylosing spondylitis blood.

From the 5' RACE reads, TCRdb called clonotypes with MiXCR, one entry per CDR3 protein. Of about 210,000 distinct CDR3 sequences in the sample, about 7.3% were seen once. Their cognate antigens are unknown. Sequencing was performed on blood, either unsorted or a sorted T cell fraction (not recorded which). The receptors derive from a male donor with ankylosing spondylitis.

This clonotype was seen ten or more times. CDR3: CASSLLYGGRGTDTQYF. CDR3 nucleotides: TGTGCCAGCAGCTTGCTGTACGGGGGGCGGGGCACAGATACGCAGTATTTT. The chain couples TRBV5-6 to TRBJ2-3; D perhaps matches TRBD2 (7 bases). This CDR3 is 17 amino acids long. Trimming removed 1 base from V and 1 base from J, with 16 bases in between. Germline V gene lookup returns CDR1 SGHDT and CDR2 YYEEEE.

This clonotype was detected a few times. J is TRBJ2-3 and V is TRBV5-6, with a tentative D call TRBD2 (5 bases). The CDR3 is 15 residues long. V lost 1 base to trimming and J lost 3 bases, with 12 bases between them. Per the germline V gene, CDR1 is SGHDT and CDR2 is YYEEEE. The CDR3 here is CASSLSGTLTDTQYF. For the CDR3, the DNA is TGTGCCAGCAGCTTGTCGGGAACCCTAACAGATACGCAGTATTTT.

Ten or more counts support this clonotype. The rearrangement joins TRBV4-3 to TRBJ1-1, with D unresolved. Germline V gives CDR1 LGHNA, CDR2 YSLEER. There are 16 residues in the CDR3. The V gene lost 1 base and the J gene lost 3 bases, with 15 bases spanning the gap. The CDR3 sequence: CASSQVRGGEDTEAFF. The CDR3 DNA follows: TGCGCCAGCAGCCAAGTGAGAGGCGGTGAGGACACTGAAGCTTTCTTT.

Ten or more counts support this clonotype. The chain has TRBV20-1 and TRBJ2-7; D perhaps matches TRBD2 (5 bases). Trimming shortened V by 2 bases and J by 12 bases, and 14 bases separated the two germline ends. This CDR3 has 11 residues. Germline-derived CDR1 and CDR2 are DFQATT and SNEGSKA (reference sequence). The CDR3 reads CSARNAGVGYF. The CDR3 DNA is TGCAGTGCTAGAAACGCGGGCGTAGGGTACTTC.

This clonotype was detected only a few times. The chain combines TRBV13 with TRBJ2-3; TRBD1 matches at 8 bases. J gave up 0 bases and V 6 bases, and 5 bases lay outside the gene matches. Looked up from germline, CDR1 is PRHDT and CDR2 is FYEKMQ (reference sequence). The CDR3 has 15 residues. Here the CDR3 reads CASSDRGPSTDTQYF. The CDR3 DNA reads TGTGCCAGCAGTGACAGGGGCCCTAGCACAGATACGCAGTATTTT.

The chain is built from TRBV6-1 and TRBJ2-7, with D maybe TRBD2 (6 bases). The V and J ends lost 3 bases and 4 bases respectively, with 16 bases between them. Germline assignment: CDR1 MNHNS and CDR2 SASEGT. The CDR3 contains 15 residues. CDR3 bases: TGTGCCAGCAGTGAGGGGTCGACGGGAGTGTACGAGCAGTACTTC. It codes for CASSEGSTGVYEQYF.

A few counts support this clonotype. This sequence joins TRBV7-6 and TRBJ2-1; 10 bases are a match to TRBD2. CDR3 length equals 16 residues. Germline V gene lookup returns CDR1 SGHVS and CDR2 FNYEAQ. The J segment lost 0 bases and the V segment lost 5 bases, leaving 4 bases of the junction unmatched. The CDR3 sequence: CASSPIAGGSYNEQFF. As DNA, the CDR3 is TGTGCCAGCAGCCCTATAGCGGGGGGCTCCTACAATGAGCAGTTCTTC.

This clonotype was counted only a few times. CDR3 amino acids: CASSQDPSGATDTQYF. CDR3 DNA sequence: TGTGCCAGCAGCCAAGATCCCAGCGGGGCAACAGATACGCAGTATTTT. The chain carries TRBV4-2 and TRBJ2-3; the match to TRBD2 covers 7 bases. The V gene's germline CDR1 is LGHNA and CDR2 YNFKEQ. This CDR3 region has 16 residues. V dropped 0 bases and J dropped 3; count of bases not matched to a gene: 6.

The chain employs TRBV7-9 and TRBJ2-7; perhaps TRBD1 as D (6 bases). The length of the CDR3 is 14 residues. Germline lookup yields CDR1 SEHNR and CDR2 FQNEAQ (reference sequence). V was trimmed by 4 bases and J by 6 bases, leaving 16 bases between them. Here the CDR3 reads CASSSTTGLGEQYF. The CDR3 DNA reads TGTGCCAGCAGCTCTACCACAGGGTTGGGCGAGCAGTACTTC.

This clonotype was found a few times. The genes are TRBV28 and TRBJ2-1; D is unresolved. The CDR3 loop spans 15 amino acids. The germline gives CDR1 MDHEN, CDR2 SYDVKM. V was shortened by 3 bases and J by 4 bases, with 13 bases between the two germline ends. In nucleotides, the CDR3 is TGTGCCAGCAGTTTTGTCGAACTAATATACAATGAGCAGTTCTTC. Amino acids: CASSFVELIYNEQFF.

The chain couples TRBV4-3 to TRBJ2-5; D remains unclear. The V end was cut by 4 bases, the J end by 5 bases, with 17 bases between. The V gene's germline CDR1 is LGHNA and CDR2 YSLEER. This CDR3 is 15 amino acids long. The CDR3 protein is CASSPSFSPRETQYF. The DNA for the CDR3 is TGCGCCAGCAGCCCGAGCTTTAGCCCACGGGAGACCCAGTACTTC.

This clonotype was seen repeatedly, ten times or more. The J gene is TRBJ2-5, the V gene TRBV11-2, with D unclear. Germline CDR1 SGHAT, CDR2 FQNNGV. The CDR3 contains 13 residues. V was trimmed by 2 bases and J by 5 bases, leaving 9 bases between them. The CDR3 loop is CASSLIPFETQYF. CDR3 sequence (DNA): TGTGCCAGCAGCTTAATACCTTTTGAGACCCAGTACTTC.

In this sample, this clonotype turned up many times. For the CDR3, the DNA is TGCGCCAGCAGCTTGGAGAGCACTGAAGCTTTCTTT. Amino acids: CASSLESTEAFF. The rearrangement uses TRBV5-1 and TRBJ1-1; D is ambiguous. The CDR3 loop spans 12 amino acids. Trimming took off 0 bases at V and 4 bases at J, with 4 bases between the two ends. Germline assignment: CDR1 SGHRS and CDR2 YFSETQ.

This clonotype was seen at least ten times. The chain joins TRBV7-8 to TRBJ2-7, with 9 bases aligning to TRBD2. Germline V CDR1 and CDR2: SGHVS, FQNEAQ. V shed 1 base and J 6 bases; nucleotides not matched to a gene: 7. This CDR3 contains 15 residues. The CDR3 reads CASSLVLAGYGEQYF. In DNA form, the CDR3 reads TGTGCCAGCAGCTTAGTCCTAGCGGGATATGGCGAGCAGTACTTC.

V usage is TRBV7-2 and J usage is TRBJ2-3; D gene unclear. Germline V gives CDR1 SGHTA, CDR2 FQGNSA. V was cut by 2 bases and J by 0 bases, with 12 bases left in between. The CDR3 has 16 amino acids. CDR3 region: CASSLFAAASTDTQYF. The CDR3 coding sequence is TGTGCCAGCAGCTTATTCGCGGCCGCTAGCACAGATACGCAGTATTTT.

This clonotype was detected many times. The V gene is TRBV4-3, the J gene TRBJ1-1; D gene unclear. Trimming left V 0 bases short and J 1 base short, with 6 bases between. There are 14 residues in the CDR3. Germline CDR1 and CDR2: LGHNA and YSLEER. This CDR3 reads CASSQEGPNTEAFF. In nucleotides, the CDR3 is TGCGCCAGCAGCCAAGAGGGTCCGAACACTGAAGCTTTCTTT.

This clonotype has at least ten counts. The chain links TRBV20-1 to TRBJ2-1, with 15 bases lining up with TRBD2. The CDR3 is made up of 16 amino acids. V trimming: 0 bases; J trimming: 9 bases; junction bases outside the gene matches: 6. CDR1 and CDR2 (germline): DFQATT, SNEGSKA (reference sequence). The CDR3 region has the DNA TGCAGTGCTAGAGAATGGACTAGCGGGGGGGCAGGTGAGCAGTTCTTC. This translates into CSAREWTSGGAGEQFF.

Many counts were recorded for this clonotype. The CDR3 nucleotides are TGCGCCAGCAGCCAAGATGCCGGGACAGGGATAACTGAAGCTTTCTTT. It encodes CASSQDAGTGITEAFF. The chain has TRBV4-1 and TRBJ1-1; 9 positions agree with TRBD1. The V gene end was trimmed by 0 bases and the J gene end by 5 bases; junction bases not matched to a gene: 7. From germline, CDR1 is MGHRA and CDR2 YSYEKL. The CDR3 runs 16 residues.

This rearrangement joins TRBV27 to TRBJ2-6; TRBD1 matches at 8 bases. Trimming at V came to 1 base and at J to 0 bases, leaving 11 bases not matched to a gene. Germline V gene data show CDR1 as MNHEY and CDR2 as SMNVEV (reference sequence). The CDR3 runs to 20 residues. CDR3 nucleotides: TGTGCCAGCAGTTTATTAGGCAGGGGGCCTGAGAGCTCTGGGGCCAACGTCCTGACTTTC. It codes for CASSLLGRGPESSGANVLTF. The entire variable domain, with the rest obtained from reference TRBV27 and TRBJ2-6, is as follows: EAQVTQNPRYLITVTGKKLTVTCSQNMNHEYMSWYRQDPGLGLRQIYYSMNVEVTDKGDVPEGYKVSRKEKRNFPLILESPSPNQTSLYFCASSLLGRGPESSGANVLTFGAGSRLTVL.

This clonotype was seen at least ten times. The V gene is TRBV20-1, the J gene TRBJ2-3; D could derive from TRBD1 or TRBD2 (6 bases each). The germline V and J ends were trimmed by 4 bases and 1 base, with 12 bases remaining between them. The CDR3 extends over 14 amino acids. In germline, CDR1 is DFQATT, CDR2 SNEGSKA (reference sequence). The CDR3 nucleotides are TGCAGTGCTATCTGGGGGGCGCGCACAGATACGCAGTATTTT. As protein: CSAIWGARTDTQYF.

This clonotype was detected only a few times. The rearrangement links TRBV4-3 to TRBJ2-7, with D perhaps TRBD1 (6 bases). The germline V and J ends were trimmed by 3 bases and 5 bases, with 14 bases remaining between them. The germline V gene has CDR1 LGHNA and CDR2 YSLEER. The CDR3 is 14 residues long. The CDR3: CASSQKVQGHEQYF. Written as DNA, the CDR3 is TGCGCCAGCAGCCAGAAGGTACAGGGCCACGAGCAGTACTTC.